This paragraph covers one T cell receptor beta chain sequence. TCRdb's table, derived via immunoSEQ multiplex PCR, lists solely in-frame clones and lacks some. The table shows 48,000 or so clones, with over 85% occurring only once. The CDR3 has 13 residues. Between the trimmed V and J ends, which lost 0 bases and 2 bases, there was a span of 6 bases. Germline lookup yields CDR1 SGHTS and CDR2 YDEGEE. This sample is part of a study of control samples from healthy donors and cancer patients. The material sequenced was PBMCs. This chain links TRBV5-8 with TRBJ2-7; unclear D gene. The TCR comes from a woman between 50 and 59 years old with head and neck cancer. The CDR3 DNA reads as TGTGCCAGCAGCTTGGAAGGGCCCTACGAGCAGTACTTC. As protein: CASSLEGPYEQYF. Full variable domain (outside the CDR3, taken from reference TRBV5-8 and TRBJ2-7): EAGVTQSPTHLIKTRGQQATLRCSPISGHTSVYWYQQALGLGLQFLLWYDEGEERNRGNFPPRFSGRQFPNYSSELNVNALELEDSALYLCASSLEGPYEQYFGPGTRLTVT.